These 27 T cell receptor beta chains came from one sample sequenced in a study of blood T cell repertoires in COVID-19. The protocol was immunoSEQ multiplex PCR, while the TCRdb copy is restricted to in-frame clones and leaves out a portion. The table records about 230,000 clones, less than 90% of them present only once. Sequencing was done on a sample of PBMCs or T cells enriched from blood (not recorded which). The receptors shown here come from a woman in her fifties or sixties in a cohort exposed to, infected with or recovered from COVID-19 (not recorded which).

This CDR3 is CASSLERNSPLHF. The CDR3 DNA reads TGTGCCAGCAGCTTAGAGAGGAATTCACCCCTCCACTTT. The chain employs TRBV7-2 and TRBJ1-6, with unresolved D. Trimming pared 1 base from V and 7 bases from J, leaving 5 bases between. This CDR3 has 13 residues. Germline assignment: CDR1 SGHTA and CDR2 FQGNSA.

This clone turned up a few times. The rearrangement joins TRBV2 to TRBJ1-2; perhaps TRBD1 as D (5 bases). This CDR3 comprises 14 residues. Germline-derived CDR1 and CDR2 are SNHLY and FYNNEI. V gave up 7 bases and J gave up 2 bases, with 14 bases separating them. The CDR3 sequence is CASIPGSGNYGYTF. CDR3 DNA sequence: TGTGCCAGCATCCCAGGGTCCGGAAACTATGGCTACACCTTC.

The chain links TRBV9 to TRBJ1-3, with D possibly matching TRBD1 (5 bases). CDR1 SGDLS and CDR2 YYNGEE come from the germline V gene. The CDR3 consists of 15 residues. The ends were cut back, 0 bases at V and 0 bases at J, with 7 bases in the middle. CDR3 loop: CASSVGTTSGNTIYF. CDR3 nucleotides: TGTGCCAGCAGCGTAGGGACAACCTCTGGAAACACCATATATTTT. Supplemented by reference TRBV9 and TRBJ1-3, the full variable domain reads DSGVTQTPKHLITATGQRVTLRCSPRSGDLSVYWYQQSLDQGLQFLIQYYNGEERAKGNILERFSAQQFPDLHSELNLSSLELGDSALYFCASSVGTTSGNTIYFGEGSWLTVV.

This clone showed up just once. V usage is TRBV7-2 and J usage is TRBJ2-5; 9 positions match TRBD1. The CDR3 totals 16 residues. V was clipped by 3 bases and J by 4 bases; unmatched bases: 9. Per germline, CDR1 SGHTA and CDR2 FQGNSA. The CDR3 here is CASSFHGQGLSETQYF. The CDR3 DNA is TGTGCCAGCAGCTTCCACGGACAGGGGTTGTCAGAGACCCAGTACTTC.

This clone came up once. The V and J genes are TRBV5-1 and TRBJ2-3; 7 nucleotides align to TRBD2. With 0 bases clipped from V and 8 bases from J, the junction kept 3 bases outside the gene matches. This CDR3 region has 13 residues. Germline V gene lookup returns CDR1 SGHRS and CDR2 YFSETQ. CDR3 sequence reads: CASSLEREGTQYF. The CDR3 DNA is TGCGCCAGCAGCTTGGAAAGGGAGGGTACGCAGTATTTT.

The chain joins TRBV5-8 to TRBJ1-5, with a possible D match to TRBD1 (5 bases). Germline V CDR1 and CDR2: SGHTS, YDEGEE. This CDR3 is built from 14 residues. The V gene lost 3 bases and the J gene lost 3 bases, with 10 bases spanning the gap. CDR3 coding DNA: TGTGCCAGCAGCTCTAGACAGCCCAATCAGCCCCAGCATTTT. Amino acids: CASSSRQPNQPQHF.

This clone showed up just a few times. The CDR3 DNA reads TGTGCCAGCAGCTTACCGACAGGGCCTAGTAATGAAAAACTGTTTTTT. Protein product: CASSLPTGPSNEKLFF. The chain combines TRBV5-8 with TRBJ1-4; 7 bases line up with TRBD1. In germline, CDR1 is SGHTS, CDR2 YDEGEE. This CDR3 contains 16 residues. The junction had 8 bases not matched to a gene; V was cut back by 2 bases and J by 4 bases.

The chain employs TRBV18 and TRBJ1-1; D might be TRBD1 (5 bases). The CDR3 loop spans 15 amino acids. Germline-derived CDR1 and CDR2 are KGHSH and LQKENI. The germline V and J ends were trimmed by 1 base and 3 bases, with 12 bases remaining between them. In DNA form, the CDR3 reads TGTGCCAGCTCACCACAAGGGGTCGGTGACACTGAAGCTTTCTTT. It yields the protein CASSPQGVGDTEAFF.

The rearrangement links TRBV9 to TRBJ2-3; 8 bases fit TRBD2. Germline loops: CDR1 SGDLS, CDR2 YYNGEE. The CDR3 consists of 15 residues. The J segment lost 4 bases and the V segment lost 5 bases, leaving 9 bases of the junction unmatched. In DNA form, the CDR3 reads TGTGCCAGCAGTTATAACGGGGGGGCTTCAGATACGCAGTATTTT. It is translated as CASSYNGGASDTQYF.

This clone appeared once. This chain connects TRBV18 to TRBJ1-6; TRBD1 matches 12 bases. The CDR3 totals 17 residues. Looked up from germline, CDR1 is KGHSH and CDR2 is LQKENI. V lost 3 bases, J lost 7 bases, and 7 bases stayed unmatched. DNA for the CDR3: TGTGCCAGCTCACCGGGACAGGGGGCTTTTGTGAATTCACCCCTCCACTTT. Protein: CASSPGQGAFVNSPLHF. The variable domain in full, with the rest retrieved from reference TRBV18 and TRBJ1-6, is NAGVMQNPRHLVRRRGQEARLRCSPMKGHSHVYWYRQLPEEGLKFMVYLQKENIIDESGMPKERFSAEFPKEGPSILRIQQVVRGDSAAYFCASSPGQGAFVNSPLHFGNGTRLTVT.

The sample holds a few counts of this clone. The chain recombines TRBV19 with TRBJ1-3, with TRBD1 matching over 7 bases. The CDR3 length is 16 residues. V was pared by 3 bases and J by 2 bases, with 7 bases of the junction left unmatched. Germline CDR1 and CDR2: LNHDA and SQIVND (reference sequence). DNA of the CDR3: TGTGCCAGTAGTATCCAGGGGGGATTCGCTGGAAACACCATATATTTT. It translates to CASSIQGGFAGNTIYF.

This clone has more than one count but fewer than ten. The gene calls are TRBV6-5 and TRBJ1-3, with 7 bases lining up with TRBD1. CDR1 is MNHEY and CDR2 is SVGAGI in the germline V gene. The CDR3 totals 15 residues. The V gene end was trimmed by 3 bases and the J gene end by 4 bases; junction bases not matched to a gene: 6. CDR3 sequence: CASSYNRGGGNTIYF. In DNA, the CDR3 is TGTGCCAGCAGTTATAACAGGGGAGGAGGAAACACCATATATTTT.

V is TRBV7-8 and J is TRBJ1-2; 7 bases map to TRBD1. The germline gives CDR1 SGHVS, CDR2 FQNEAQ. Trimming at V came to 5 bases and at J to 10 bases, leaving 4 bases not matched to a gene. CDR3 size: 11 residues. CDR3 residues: CASSGGTDYTF. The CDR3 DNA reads TGTGCCAGCAGCGGTGGGACAGACTACACCTTC.

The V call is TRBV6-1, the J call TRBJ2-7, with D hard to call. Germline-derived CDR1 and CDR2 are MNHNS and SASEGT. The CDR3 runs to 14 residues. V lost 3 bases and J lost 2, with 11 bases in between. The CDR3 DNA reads TGTGCCAGCAGTGAGTTCGCGGCTACCTACGAGCAGTACTTC. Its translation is CASSEFAATYEQYF.

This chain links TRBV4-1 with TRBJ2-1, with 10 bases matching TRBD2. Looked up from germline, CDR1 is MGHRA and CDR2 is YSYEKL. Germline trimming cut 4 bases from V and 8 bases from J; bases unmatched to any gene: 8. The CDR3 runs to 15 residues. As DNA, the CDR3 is TGCGCCAGCAGCCTAGGACTAGCGGCGGCGTATGAGCAGTTCTTC. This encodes CASSLGLAAAYEQFF.

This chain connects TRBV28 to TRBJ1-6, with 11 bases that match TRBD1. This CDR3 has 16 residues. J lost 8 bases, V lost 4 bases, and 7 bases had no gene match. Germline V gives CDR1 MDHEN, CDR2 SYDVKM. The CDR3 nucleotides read TGTGCCAGCAGTTCACCCTCGGACAGGGGGCATTCACCCCTCCACTTT. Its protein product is CASSSPSDRGHSPLHF. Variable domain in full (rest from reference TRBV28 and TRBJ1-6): DVKVTQSSRYLVKRTGEKVFLECVQDMDHENMFWYRQDPGLGLRLIYFSYDVKMKEKGDIPEGYSVSREKKERFSLILESASTNQTSMYLCASSSPSDRGHSPLHFGNGTRLTVT.

CDR3 DNA: TGTGCCAGCAGCTTTACAGGAGCCTCCTACGAGCAGTACTTC. This sequence encodes CASSFTGASYEQYF. V gene TRBV7-2 combines with J gene TRBJ2-7; possible D gene TRBD1, 5 bases. With 3 bases removed from V and 0 bases from J, the gap between germline ends came to 9 bases. Germline lookup yields CDR1 SGHTA and CDR2 FQGNSA. The CDR3 length is 14 residues.

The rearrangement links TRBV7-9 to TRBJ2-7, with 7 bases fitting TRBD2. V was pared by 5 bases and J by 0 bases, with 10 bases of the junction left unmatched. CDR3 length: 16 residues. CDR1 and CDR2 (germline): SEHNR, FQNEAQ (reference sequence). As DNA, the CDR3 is TGTGCCAGCAGCCTTTATGGGGAGGGGAGCTCCTACGAGCAGTACTTC. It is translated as CASSLYGEGSSYEQYF.

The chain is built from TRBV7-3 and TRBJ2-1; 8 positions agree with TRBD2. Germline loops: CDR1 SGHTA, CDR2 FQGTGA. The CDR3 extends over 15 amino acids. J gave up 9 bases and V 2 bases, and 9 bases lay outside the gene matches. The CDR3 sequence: CASSLASGTSGEQFF. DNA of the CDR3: TGTGCCAGCAGCTTAGCGTCGGGGACTAGTGGTGAGCAGTTCTTC.

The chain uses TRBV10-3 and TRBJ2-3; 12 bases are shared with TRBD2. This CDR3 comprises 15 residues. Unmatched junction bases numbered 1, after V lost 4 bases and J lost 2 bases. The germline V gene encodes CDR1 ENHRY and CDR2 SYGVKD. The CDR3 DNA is TGTGCCATCAGTGGACTAGCGGGGGCCACAGATACGCAGTATTTT. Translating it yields CAISGLAGATDTQYF.

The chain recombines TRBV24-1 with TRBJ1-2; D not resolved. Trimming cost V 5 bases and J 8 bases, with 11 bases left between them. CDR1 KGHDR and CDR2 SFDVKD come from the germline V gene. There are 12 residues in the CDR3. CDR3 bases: TGTGCCACCAGTGTCATAGGCGGAGGCTACACCTTC. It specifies CATSVIGGGYTF.

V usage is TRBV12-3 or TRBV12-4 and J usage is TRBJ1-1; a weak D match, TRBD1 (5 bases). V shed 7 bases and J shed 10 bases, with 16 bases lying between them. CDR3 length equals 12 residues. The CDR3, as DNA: TGTGCCAGCACCCTACCGGGGGGGGGAGCTTTCTTT. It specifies CASTLPGGGAFF.

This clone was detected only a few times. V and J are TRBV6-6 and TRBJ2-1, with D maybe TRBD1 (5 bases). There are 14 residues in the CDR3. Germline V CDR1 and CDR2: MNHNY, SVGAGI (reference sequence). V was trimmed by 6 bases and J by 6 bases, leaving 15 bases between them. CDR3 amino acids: CASSHRQGSNEQFF. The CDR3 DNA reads TGTGCCAGCAGCCACAGGCAGGGAAGCAATGAGCAGTTCTTC.

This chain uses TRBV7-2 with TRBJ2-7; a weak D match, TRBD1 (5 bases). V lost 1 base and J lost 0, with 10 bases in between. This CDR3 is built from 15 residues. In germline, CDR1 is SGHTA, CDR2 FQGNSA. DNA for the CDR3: TGTGCCAGCAGCTTAGGGTGGCAGGGCTCCTACGAGCAGTACTTC. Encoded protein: CASSLGWQGSYEQYF.

In nucleotides, the CDR3 is TGTGCCAGCAAGCTGAACACTGAAGCTTTCTTT. Translated: CASKLNTEAFF. The V gene is TRBV28, the J gene TRBJ1-1; unclear D gene. Trimming removed 7 bases at V and 0 bases at J, with 3 bases between. The CDR3 has 11 residues. Germline CDR1 and CDR2: MDHEN and SYDVKM.

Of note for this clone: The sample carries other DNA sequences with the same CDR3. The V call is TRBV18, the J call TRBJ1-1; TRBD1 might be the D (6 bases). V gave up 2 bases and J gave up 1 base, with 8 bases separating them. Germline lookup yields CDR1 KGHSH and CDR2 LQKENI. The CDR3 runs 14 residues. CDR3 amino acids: CASSPGQSNTEAFF. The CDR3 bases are TGTGCCAGCTCACCAGGACAGTCGAACACTGAAGCTTTCTTT. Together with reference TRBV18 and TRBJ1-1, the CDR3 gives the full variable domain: NAGVMQNPRHLVRRRGQEARLRCSPMKGHSHVYWYRQLPEEGLKFMVYLQKENIIDESGMPKERFSAEFPKEGPSILRIQQVVRGDSAAYFCASSPGQSNTEAFFGQGTRLTVV.

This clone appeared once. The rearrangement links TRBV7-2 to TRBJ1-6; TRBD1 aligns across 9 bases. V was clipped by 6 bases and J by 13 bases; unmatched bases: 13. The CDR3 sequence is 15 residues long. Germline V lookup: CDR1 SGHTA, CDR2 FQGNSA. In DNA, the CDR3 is TGTGCCAGCAGTTCGAACACCGGGACAGGGCTTCCCCTCCACTTT. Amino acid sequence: CASSSNTGTGLPLHF.